The 21 T cell receptor beta chains in this list originate from one sample, sequenced in a study of T cells in Graves' hyperthyroidism and ophthalmopathy. TCR beta CDR3 region amplification was performed from RNA transcripts. TCR CDR3 underwent first-round RT-PCR with the HTBI primer set. TCRdb recomputed calls from the multiplex PCR reads with MiXCR, one row per CDR3 protein. Of more than 100,000 distinct CDR3 sequences listed, 45% to 50% are singletons. The source material was blood. Receptor source: a man aged 35 to 55 with Graves' hyperthyroidism.

For this clonotype: A clone one base away is much larger, so this may be a read error. This chain joins TRBV12-3 or TRBV12-4 and TRBJ2-7; 9 positions match TRBD2. There are 15 residues in the CDR3. J lost 7 bases, V lost 2 bases, and 9 bases had no gene match. The CDR3 loop is CASSLSAGGYNEQYF. In DNA form, the CDR3 reads TGTGCCAGCAGTTTATCAGCGGGAGGTTACAATGAGCAGTACTTC.

V is TRBV9 and J is TRBJ2-7; D not certain. The CDR3 is made up of 11 amino acids. In germline, CDR1 is SGDLS, CDR2 YYNGEE. V lost 6 bases and J lost 4, with 8 bases in between. The CDR3 nucleotides read TGTGCCAGCAACGTGGATTACGAGCAGTACTTC. Protein: CASNVDYEQYF.

The rearrangement uses TRBV20-1 and TRBJ1-2, with 8 positions matching TRBD1. The junction had 9 bases not matched to a gene; V was cut back by 6 bases and J by 3 bases. The CDR3 consists of 14 residues. Germline assignment: CDR1 DFQATT and CDR2 SNEGSKA (reference sequence). The CDR3: CSAQPDRAHYGYTF. The CDR3 DNA reads TGCAGTGCCCAACCGGACAGGGCTCACTATGGCTACACCTTC.

In its sample, this clonotype was seen once. This sequence joins TRBV7-8 and TRBJ1-2, with D maybe TRBD1 (5 bases). This CDR3 has 14 amino acids. Trimming took off 3 bases at V and 2 bases at J, with 10 bases between the two ends. Germline V CDR1 and CDR2: SGHVS, FQNEAQ. For the CDR3, the DNA is TGTGCCAGCAGCTTCAGGGACGGGAACTATGGCTACACCTTC. Protein: CASSFRDGNYGYTF. Drawing the rest from reference TRBV7-8 and TRBJ1-2, the complete variable domain is GAGVSQSPRYKVAKRGQDVALRCDPISGHVSLFWYQQALGQGPEFLTYFQNEAQLDKSGLPSDRFFAERPEGSVSTLKIQRTQQEDSAVYLCASSFRDGNYGYTFGSGTRLTVV.

The DNA for the CDR3 is TGCAGCGTTGAAAATAAGGGGAACTATGGCTACACCTTC. Its protein product is CSVENKGNYGYTF. The gene calls are TRBV29-1 and TRBJ1-2, with a possible D match to TRBD1 (5 bases). Trimming stripped 2 bases from V and 2 bases from J, with 9 bases between. The CDR3 runs 13 residues. Germline V gene sequence: CDR1 SQVTM, CDR2 ANQGSEA.

Points on this clonotype: With a much larger clone just one base away, this may be a read error. The V gene is TRBV28, the J gene TRBJ2-7; 11 nucleotides align to TRBD2. Unmatched junction bases numbered 9, after V lost 4 bases and J lost 7 bases. Per the germline V gene, CDR1 is MDHEN and CDR2 is SYDVKM. The CDR3 sequence is 15 residues long. DNA for the CDR3: TGTGCCAGCAGTTCCATTGGACTAGCGGGTCGGGAGCAGTACTTC. Protein sequence: CASSSIGLAGREQYF.

Ten or more counts support this clonotype. The V and J genes are TRBV6-1 and TRBJ2-1; perhaps TRBD1 as D (6 bases). V gave up 5 bases and J gave up 6 bases, with 14 bases separating them. Per the germline V gene, CDR1 is MNHNS and CDR2 is SASEGT. The CDR3 is 14 residues long. CDR3 loop: CASSLRTDFNEQFF. The CDR3, as DNA: TGTGCCAGCAGTCTTAGGACAGACTTCAATGAGCAGTTCTTC.

This clonotype has a count of ten or more. This chain uses TRBV6-5 with TRBJ1-4, with D perhaps matching TRBD1 (5 bases). Germline CDR1 reads MNHEY; CDR2 reads SVGAGI. Trimming left V 6 bases short and J 6 bases short, with 14 bases between. The CDR3 is 14 residues long. The CDR3 spells CASSPGRSHEKLFF. The CDR3 DNA follows: TGTGCCAGCAGCCCAGGGCGGTCACATGAAAAACTGTTTTTT.

This clonotype occurred many times. The chain recombines TRBV5-4 with TRBJ1-2; 8 nucleotides agree with TRBD1. The germline gives CDR1 SGHNT, CDR2 YYREEE (reference sequence). The CDR3 consists of 14 residues. The V and J ends lost 2 bases and 7 bases, in that order; junction bases with no gene match: 7. The CDR3 here is CASSFDRGTSGYTF. As DNA, the CDR3 is TGTGCCAGCAGCTTTGACAGGGGTACATCTGGCTACACCTTC.

This clonotype showed up many times. This chain's CDR3 is CASSMSGGRGTEAFF. Written as DNA, the CDR3 is TGTGCCAGTAGTATGTCGGGGGGGCGAGGGACTGAAGCTTTCTTT. The V call is TRBV19, the J call TRBJ1-1; weak D call: TRBD1 (6 bases). Germline CDR1 LNHDA, CDR2 SQIVND (reference sequence). V lost 3 bases and J lost 5, with 16 bases in between. The CDR3 is 15 amino acids.

V is TRBV7-2 and J is TRBJ2-1, with TRBD1 as a possible D gene (5 bases). The CDR3 consists of 14 residues. Germline V gene sequence: CDR1 SGHTA, CDR2 FQGNSA. Trimming cost V 5 bases and J 4 bases, with 12 bases left between them. The CDR3 reads CASSLPTVYNEQFF. CDR3 DNA sequence: TGTGCCAGCAGCCTACCGACAGTTTACAATGAGCAGTTCTTC.

The chain employs TRBV2 and TRBJ2-1, with 11 positions matching TRBD1. The CDR3 has 16 amino acids. Losses at the gene ends were 5 bases for V and 8 bases for J; bases not matched to a gene: 11. CDR1 and CDR2 from the germline V gene are SNHLY and FYNNEI. The CDR3 region is CASSSLGTGGWDEQFF. The CDR3, as DNA: TGTGCCAGCAGTTCTCTCGGGACAGGGGGTTGGGATGAGCAGTTCTTC.

This clonotype was observed a few times. The rearrangement joins TRBV2 to TRBJ1-5; D possibly corresponds to TRBD1 (6 bases). This CDR3 region has 14 residues. Germline V CDR1 and CDR2: SNHLY, FYNNEI. Trimming stripped 6 bases from V and 9 bases from J, with 18 bases between. CDR3 sequence: CASSSDRWQPPQHF. The CDR3 DNA reads TGTGCCAGCAGCTCAGACAGGTGGCAACCGCCCCAGCATTTT.

The chain joins TRBV11-2 to TRBJ2-5; D gene ambiguous. The CDR3 sequence is 14 residues long. Between the trimmed V and J ends, which lost 3 bases and 5 bases, there was a span of 13 bases. Germline V gene data show CDR1 as SGHAT and CDR2 as FQNNGV. Here the CDR3 DNA reads TGTGCCAGCAGCTTTAAAAGGGTGGAGGAGACCCAGTACTTC. Translation gives CASSFKRVEETQYF. Looking up the rest from reference TRBV11-2 and TRBJ2-5 gives the full variable domain: EAGVAQSPRYKIIEKRQSVAFWCNPISGHATLYWYQQILGQGPKLLIQFQNNGVVDDSQLPKDRFSAERLKGVDSTLKIQPAKLEDSAVYLCASSFKRVEETQYFGPGTRLLVL.

This clonotype was seen ten or more times. The rearrangement joins TRBV12-3 or TRBV12-4 to TRBJ2-1, with D tentatively TRBD2 (6 bases). The CDR3 runs 12 residues. V lost 5 bases and J 14 bases, leaving 16 bases between the germline ends. The CDR3 DNA reads as TGTGCCAGCAGTCTAGAAGGCCGGGAGAAGTTCTTC. As protein: CASSLEGREKFF.

This clonotype has ten or more counts. The rearrangement uses TRBV5-1 and TRBJ1-6; 10 positions match TRBD1. The CDR3 consists of 15 residues. Germline V gene sequence: CDR1 SGHRS, CDR2 YFSETQ. V was clipped by 3 bases and J by 6 bases; unmatched bases: 3. The CDR3 nucleotides read TGCGCCAGCAGCTCGACAGGGGGCTCTAATTCACCCCTCCACTTT. This codes for CASSSTGGSNSPLHF.

This clonotype was counted many times. The rearrangement links TRBV13 to TRBJ2-7; D unclear. The CDR3 loop spans 13 amino acids. V lost 2 bases and J lost 1, with 6 bases in between. Germline V gives CDR1 PRHDT, CDR2 FYEKMQ (reference sequence). As DNA, the CDR3 is TGTGCCAGCAGCTTAACACCTTCCTACGAGCAGTACTTC. It encodes CASSLTPSYEQYF.

This clonotype was seen many times. The CDR3 nucleotides read TGCGCCAGCGCCCGGGACTCGCTCGATACGCAGTATTTT. This gives the protein CASARDSLDTQYF. The chain recombines TRBV5-1 with TRBJ2-3; TRBD2 is a possible D gene (6 bases). This CDR3 has 13 residues. Germline loops: CDR1 SGHRS, CDR2 YFSETQ. Deletions cut 7 bases from V and 6 bases from J, with 15 bases between. The full variable domain, rest sourced from reference TRBV5-1 and TRBJ2-3, is KAGVTQTPRYLIKTRGQQVTLSCSPISGHRSVSWYQQTPGQGLQFLFEYFSETQRNKGNFPGRFSGRQFSNSRSEMNVSTLELGDSALYLCASARDSLDTQYFGPGTRLTVL.

This rearrangement joins TRBV7-3 to TRBJ1-2; 9 bases are a match to TRBD1. J gave up 7 bases and V 5 bases, and 11 bases lay outside the gene matches. Germline V gene lookup returns CDR1 SGHTA and CDR2 FQGTGA. The CDR3 is made up of 15 amino acids. The DNA for the CDR3 is TGTGCCAGCAGCGTTTCCGGGACAGGGTCTGGTGGCTACACCTTC. It encodes CASSVSGTGSGGYTF.

With regard to this clonotype: Since no conserved phenylalanine or tryptophan closes the CDR3, a read error is the likely cause. The chain carries TRBV29-1 and TRBJ2-5; 11 bases agree with TRBD2. Trimming at V came to 5 bases and at J to 5 bases, leaving 7 bases not matched to a gene. The CDR3 totals 14 residues. Germline V gives CDR1 SQVTM, CDR2 ANQGSEA. CDR3 sequence reads: CSVNALAGAETQYS. The DNA of the CDR3 is TGCAGCGTTAACGCACTAGCGGGAGCGGAGACCCAGTACTCC.

This chain links TRBV7-8 with TRBJ1-5; 9 positions match TRBD1. CDR1 and CDR2 (germline): SGHVS, FQNEAQ. This CDR3 spans 13 amino acids. V lost 4 bases to trimming and J lost 7 bases; unmatched junction nucleotides: 2. The DNA of the CDR3 is TGTGCCAGCAGCTGGGACAGGGAACAGCCCCAGCATTTT. It encodes CASSWDREQPQHF.